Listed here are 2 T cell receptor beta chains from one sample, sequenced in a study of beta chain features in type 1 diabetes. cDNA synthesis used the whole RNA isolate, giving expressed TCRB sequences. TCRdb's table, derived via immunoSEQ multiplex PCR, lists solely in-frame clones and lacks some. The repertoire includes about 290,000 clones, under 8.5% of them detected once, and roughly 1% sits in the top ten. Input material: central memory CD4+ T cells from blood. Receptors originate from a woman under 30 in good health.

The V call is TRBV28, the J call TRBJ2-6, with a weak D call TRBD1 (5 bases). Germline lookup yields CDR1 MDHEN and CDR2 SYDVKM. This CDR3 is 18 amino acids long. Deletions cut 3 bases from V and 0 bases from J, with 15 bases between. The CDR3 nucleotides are TGTGCCAGCAGTTTGTACAGGTCCCTTCTCTCTGGGGCCAACGTCCTGACTTTC. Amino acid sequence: CASSLYRSLLSGANVLTF.

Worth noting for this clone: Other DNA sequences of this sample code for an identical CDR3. The DNA for the CDR3 is TGCGCCAGCAGCTTGGAGGGAAGGAGCTCCTACAATGAGCAGTTCTTC. Translated, it gives CASSLEGRSSYNEQFF. This chain connects TRBV5-1 to TRBJ2-1; no firm D call. The CDR3 covers 16 residues. Trimming left V 0 bases short and J 0 bases short, with 10 bases between. The germline V gene has CDR1 SGHRS and CDR2 YFSETQ.